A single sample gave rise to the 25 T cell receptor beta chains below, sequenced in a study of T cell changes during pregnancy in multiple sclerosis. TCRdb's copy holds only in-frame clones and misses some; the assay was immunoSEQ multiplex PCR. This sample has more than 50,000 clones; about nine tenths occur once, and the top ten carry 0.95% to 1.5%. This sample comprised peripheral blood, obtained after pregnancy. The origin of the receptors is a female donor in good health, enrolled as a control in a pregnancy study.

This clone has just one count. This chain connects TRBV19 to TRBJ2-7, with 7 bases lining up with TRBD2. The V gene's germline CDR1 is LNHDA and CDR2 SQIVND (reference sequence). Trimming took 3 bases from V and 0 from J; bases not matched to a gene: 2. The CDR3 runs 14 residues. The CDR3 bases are TGTGCCAGTAGTATGGGCGGGAGCTCCTACGAGCAGTACTTC. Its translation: CASSMGGSSYEQYF.

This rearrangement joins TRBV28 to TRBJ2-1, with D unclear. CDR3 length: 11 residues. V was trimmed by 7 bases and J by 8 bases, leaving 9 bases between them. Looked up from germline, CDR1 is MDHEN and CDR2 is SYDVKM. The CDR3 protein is CASTIKHEQFF. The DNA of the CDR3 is TGTGCCAGCACCATAAAGCATGAGCAGTTCTTC.

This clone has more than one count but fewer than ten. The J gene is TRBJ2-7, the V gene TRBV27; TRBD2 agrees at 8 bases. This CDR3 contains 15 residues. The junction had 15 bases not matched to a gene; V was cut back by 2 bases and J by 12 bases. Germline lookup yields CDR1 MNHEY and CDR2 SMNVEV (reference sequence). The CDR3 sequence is CASSLLLERESIRYF. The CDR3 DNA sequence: TGTGCCAGCAGTTTACTCCTTGAGCGGGAGTCCATCCGGTACTTC.

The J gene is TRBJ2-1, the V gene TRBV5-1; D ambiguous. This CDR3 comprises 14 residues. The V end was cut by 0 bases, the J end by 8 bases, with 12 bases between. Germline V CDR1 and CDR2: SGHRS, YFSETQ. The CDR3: CASSLVAVGDEQFF. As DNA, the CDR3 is TGCGCCAGCAGCTTGGTCGCAGTGGGCGATGAGCAGTTCTTC.

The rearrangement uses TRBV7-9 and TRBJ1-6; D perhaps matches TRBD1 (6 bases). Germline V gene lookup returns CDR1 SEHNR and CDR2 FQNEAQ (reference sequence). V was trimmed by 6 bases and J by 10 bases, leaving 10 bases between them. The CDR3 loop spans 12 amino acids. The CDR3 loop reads CASRAQGSPLHF. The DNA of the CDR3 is TGTGCCAGCAGGGCACAGGGATCACCCCTCCACTTT.

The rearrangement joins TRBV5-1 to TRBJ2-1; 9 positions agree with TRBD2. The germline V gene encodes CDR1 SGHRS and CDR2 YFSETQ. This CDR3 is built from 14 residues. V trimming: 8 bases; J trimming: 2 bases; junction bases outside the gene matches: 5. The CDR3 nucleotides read TGCGCCAGTTTAGCGGGAGAGACCTACAATGAGCAGTTCTTC. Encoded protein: CASLAGETYNEQFF.

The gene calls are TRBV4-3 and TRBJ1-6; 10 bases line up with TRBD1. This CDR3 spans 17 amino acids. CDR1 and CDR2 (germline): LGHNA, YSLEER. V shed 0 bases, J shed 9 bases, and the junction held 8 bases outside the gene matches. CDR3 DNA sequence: TGCGCCAGCAGCCAAGAAAGCGCGGGACAGGGGTTTTCACCCCTCCACTTT. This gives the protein CASSQESAGQGFSPLHF.

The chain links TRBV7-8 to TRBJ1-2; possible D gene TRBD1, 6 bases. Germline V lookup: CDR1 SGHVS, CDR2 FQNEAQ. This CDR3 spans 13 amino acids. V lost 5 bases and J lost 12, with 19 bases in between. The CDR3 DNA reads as TGTGCCAGCAGCCCTCCGACAGGACTTCAGCACACCTTC. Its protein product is CASSPPTGLQHTF.

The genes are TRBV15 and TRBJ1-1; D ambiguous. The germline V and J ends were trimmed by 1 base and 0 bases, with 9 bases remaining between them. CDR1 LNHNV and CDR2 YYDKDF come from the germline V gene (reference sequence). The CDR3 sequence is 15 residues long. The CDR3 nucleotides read TGTGCCACCAGCAGAGGAGTTGAGGTGAACACTGAAGCTTTCTTT. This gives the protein CATSRGVEVNTEAFF. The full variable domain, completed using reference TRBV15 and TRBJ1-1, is DAMVIQNPRYQVTQFGKPVTLSCSQTLNHNVMYWYQQKSSQAPKLLFHYYDKDFNNEADTPDNFQSRRPNTSFCFLDIRSPGLGDTAMYLCATSRGVEVNTEAFFGQGTRLTVV.

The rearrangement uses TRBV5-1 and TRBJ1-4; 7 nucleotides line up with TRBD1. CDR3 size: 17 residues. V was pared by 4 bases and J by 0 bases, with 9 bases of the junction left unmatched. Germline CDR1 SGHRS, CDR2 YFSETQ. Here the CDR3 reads CASSLDGQVATNEKLFF. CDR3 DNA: TGCGCCAGCAGCCTGGACGGACAGGTAGCAACTAATGAAAAACTGTTTTTT.

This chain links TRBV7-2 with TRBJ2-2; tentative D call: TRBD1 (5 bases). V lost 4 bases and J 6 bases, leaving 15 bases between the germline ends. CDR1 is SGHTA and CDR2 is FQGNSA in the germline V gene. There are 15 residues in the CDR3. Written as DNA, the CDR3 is TGTGCCAGCAGCTCCGGTTTTGGGGCGTCCGGGGAGCTGTTTTTT. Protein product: CASSSGFGASGELFF.

Here the CDR3 DNA reads TGTGCCAGCAGTTACACCGGGACAGGGCACAATGAGCAGTTCTTC. It is translated as CASSYTGTGHNEQFF. The chain has TRBV6-5 and TRBJ2-1, with TRBD1 matching over 9 bases. The CDR3 spans 15 residues. Germline CDR1 and CDR2: MNHEY and SVGAGI. J lost 5 bases, V lost 2 bases, and 4 bases had no gene match.

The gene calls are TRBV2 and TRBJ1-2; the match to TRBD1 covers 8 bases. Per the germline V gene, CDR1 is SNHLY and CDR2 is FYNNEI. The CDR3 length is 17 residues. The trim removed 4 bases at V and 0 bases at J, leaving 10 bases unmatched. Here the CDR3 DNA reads TGTGCCAGCAGTGCGGACAGGGATTGGGGGCCTAACTATGGCTACACCTTC. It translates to CASSADRDWGPNYGYTF.

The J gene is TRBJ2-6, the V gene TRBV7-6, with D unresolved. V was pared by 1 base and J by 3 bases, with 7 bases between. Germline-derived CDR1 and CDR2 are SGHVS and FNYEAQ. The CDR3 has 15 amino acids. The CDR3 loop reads CASSLGPGGANVLTF. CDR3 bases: TGTGCCAGCAGCTTAGGTCCGGGTGGGGCCAACGTCCTGACTTTC. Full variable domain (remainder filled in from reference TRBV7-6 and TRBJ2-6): GAGVSQSPRYKVTKRGQDVALRCDPISGHVSLYWYRQALGQGPEFLTYFNYEAQQDKSGLPNDRFSAERPEGSISTLTIQRTEQRDSAMYRCASSLGPGGANVLTFGAGSRLTVL.

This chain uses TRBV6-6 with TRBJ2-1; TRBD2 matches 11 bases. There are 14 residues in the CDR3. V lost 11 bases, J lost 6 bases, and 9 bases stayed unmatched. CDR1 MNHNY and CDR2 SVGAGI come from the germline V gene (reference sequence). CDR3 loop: CAESLAGGINEQFF. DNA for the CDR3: TGTGCCGAATCTTTAGCGGGAGGGATCAATGAGCAGTTCTTC.

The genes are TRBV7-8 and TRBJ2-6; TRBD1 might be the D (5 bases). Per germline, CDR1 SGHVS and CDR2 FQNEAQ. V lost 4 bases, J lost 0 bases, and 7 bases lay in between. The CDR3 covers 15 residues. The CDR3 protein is CASSSDSSGANVLTF. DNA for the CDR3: TGTGCCAGCAGCTCCGACAGCTCTGGGGCCAACGTCCTGACTTTC. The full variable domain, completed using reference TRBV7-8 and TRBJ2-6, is GAGVSQSPRYKVAKRGQDVALRCDPISGHVSLFWYQQALGQGPEFLTYFQNEAQLDKSGLPSDRFFAERPEGSVSTLKIQRTQQEDSAVYLCASSSDSSGANVLTFGAGSRLTVL.

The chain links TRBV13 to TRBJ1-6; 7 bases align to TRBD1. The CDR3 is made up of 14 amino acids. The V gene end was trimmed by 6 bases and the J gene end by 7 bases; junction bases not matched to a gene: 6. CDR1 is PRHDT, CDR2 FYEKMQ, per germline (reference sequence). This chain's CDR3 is CASSLNRGNSPLHF. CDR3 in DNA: TGTGCCAGCAGTTTGAACAGGGGAAATTCACCCCTCCACTTT.

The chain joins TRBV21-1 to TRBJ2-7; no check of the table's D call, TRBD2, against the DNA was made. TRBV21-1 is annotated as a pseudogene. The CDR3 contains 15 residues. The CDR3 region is CASSKDGNTAYEQYF. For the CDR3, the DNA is TGTGCCAGCAGCAAAGACGGGAACACTGCCTACGAGCAGTACTTC.

CDR3 in amino acids: CASSPLTGNTEAFF. The CDR3 region has the DNA TGTGCCAGCAGTCCCCTGACAGGGAACACTGAAGCTTTCTTT. The J gene is TRBJ1-1, the V gene TRBV6-1; D possibly corresponds to TRBD1 (6 bases). CDR1 is MNHNS, CDR2 SASEGT, per germline. V lost 5 bases, J lost 1 base, and 11 bases lay in between. The CDR3 is made up of 14 amino acids.

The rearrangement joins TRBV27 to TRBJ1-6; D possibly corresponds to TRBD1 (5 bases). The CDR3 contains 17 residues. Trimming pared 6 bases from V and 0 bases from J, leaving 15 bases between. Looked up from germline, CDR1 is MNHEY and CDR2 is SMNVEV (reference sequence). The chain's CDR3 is CASSRDSLSSYNSPLHF. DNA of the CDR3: TGTGCCAGCAGCAGAGACAGCCTGAGCTCCTATAATTCACCCCTCCACTTT.

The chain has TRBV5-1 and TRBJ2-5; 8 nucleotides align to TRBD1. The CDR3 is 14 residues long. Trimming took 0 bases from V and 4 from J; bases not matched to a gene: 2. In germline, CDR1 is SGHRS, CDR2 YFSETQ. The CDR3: CASSLAGQVETQYF. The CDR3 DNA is TGCGCCAGCAGCTTGGCGGGACAGGTAGAGACCCAGTACTTC.

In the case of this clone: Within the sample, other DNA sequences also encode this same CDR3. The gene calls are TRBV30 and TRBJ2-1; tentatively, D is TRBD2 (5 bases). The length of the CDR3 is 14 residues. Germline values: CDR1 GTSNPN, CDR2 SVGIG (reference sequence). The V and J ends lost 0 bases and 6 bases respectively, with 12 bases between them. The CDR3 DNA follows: TGTGCCTGGAGTGTAGGGCTAGCAGGCAATGAGCAGTTCTTC. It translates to CAWSVGLAGNEQFF.

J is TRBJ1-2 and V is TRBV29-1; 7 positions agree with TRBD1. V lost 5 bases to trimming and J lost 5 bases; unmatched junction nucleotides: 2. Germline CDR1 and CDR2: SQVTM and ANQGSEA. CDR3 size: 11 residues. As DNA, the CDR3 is TGCAGCGTTCCCAGGGGGTATGGCTACACCTTC. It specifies CSVPRGYGYTF.

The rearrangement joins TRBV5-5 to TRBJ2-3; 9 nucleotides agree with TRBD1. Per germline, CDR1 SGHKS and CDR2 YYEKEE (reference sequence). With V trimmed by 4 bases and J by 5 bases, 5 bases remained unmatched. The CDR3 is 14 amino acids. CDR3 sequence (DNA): TGTGCCAGCAGCCAATGGACAGGGGAAGATACGCAGTATTTT. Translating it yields CASSQWTGEDTQYF.

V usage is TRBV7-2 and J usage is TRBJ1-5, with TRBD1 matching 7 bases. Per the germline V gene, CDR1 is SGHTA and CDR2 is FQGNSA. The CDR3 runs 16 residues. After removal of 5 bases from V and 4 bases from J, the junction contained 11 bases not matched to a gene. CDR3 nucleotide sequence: TGTGCCAGCAGCCTCCAGACAGGGTCATTGAATCAGCCCCAGCATTTT. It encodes CASSLQTGSLNQPQHF. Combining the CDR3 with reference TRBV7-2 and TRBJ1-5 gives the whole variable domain GAGVSQSPSNKVTEKGKDVELRCDPISGHTALYWYRQSLGQGLEFLIYFQGNSAPDKSGLPSDRFSAERTGGSVSTLTIQRTQQEDSAVYLCASSLQTGSLNQPQHFGDGTRLSIL.